A selection of T cell receptor beta chains follows, all from one sample in a study of T cells in Graves' hyperthyroidism and ophthalmopathy. TCRdb re-analysed the multiplex PCR reads in MiXCR, keeping a single row per CDR3 protein. The data hold more than 650,000 distinct CDR3 sequences, with around 15% observed a single time. Sequencing was carried out using blood. These receptors were collected from a woman under 30 with Graves' hyperthyroidism. Each CDR3 is given with its conserved first and last residue. The order of the fields is J gene, clone size, V gene, D gene, CDR3 protein, CDR3 DNA. The D gene is left open where the match is weak. Clone size is given for some rows only: seen once, a few or many times, or a class if the clone is expanded.

TRBJ2-3	many	TRBV29-1	-	CSAKTMPDTQYF	TGCAGCGCGAAGACGATGCCGGATACGCAGTATTTT
TRBJ2-7	many	TRBV7-9	-	CASSLGAEAYEQYF	TGTGCCAGCAGCTTAGGAGCGGAGGCCTACGAGCAGTACTTC
TRBJ1-4	few	TRBV6-1	-	CASRRQTFATNEKLFF	TGTGCCAGCAGACGCCAAACTTTTGCAACTAATGAAAAACTGTTTTTT
TRBJ2-1	many	TRBV11-3	TRBD2	CASSLGGAGGHNEQFF	TGTGCCAGCAGCTTAGGCGGTGCGGGAGGGCACAATGAGCAGTTCTTC
TRBJ2-1	many	TRBV3-1	-	CASSQESGTDPYNEQFF	TGTGCCAGCAGCCAAGAATCTGGAACGGACCCCTACAATGAGCAGTTCTTC
TRBJ1-3	many	TRBV4-1	-	CASSPTGGYSGNTIYF	TGCGCCAGCAGCCCTACCGGGGGATACTCTGGAAACACCATATATTTT
TRBJ2-5	many	TRBV7-2	-	CASSLRAGRKQETQYF	TGTGCCAGCAGCTTAAGGGCGGGGCGGAAGCAAGAGACCCAGTACTTC
TRBJ1-1	-	TRBV9	-	CASSVGAETSMNTEAFF	TGTGCCAGCAGCGTAGGGGCGGAAACCTCTATGAACACTGAAGCTTTCTTT
TRBJ2-5	many	TRBV20-1	-	CSARDRLVPPQYF	TGCAGTGCTAGAGATCGACTCGTTCCTCCCCAGTACTTC
TRBJ1-2	many	TRBV9	-	CASSSGLNLNYGYTF	TGTGCCAGCAGCTCCGGCCTAAACCTAAACTATGGCTACACCTTC
TRBJ1-2	many	TRBV6-2/TRBV6-3	-	CASSYSDENYGYTF	TGTGCCAGCAGTTACTCGGATGAGAACTATGGCTACACCTTC
TRBJ2-3	many	TRBV12-3/TRBV12-4	TRBD2	CASRRTSATDTQYF	TGTGCCAGCAGAAGGACTAGCGCCACAGATACGCAGTATTTT
TRBJ2-3	many	TRBV7-2	-	CASSLLAYTDTQYF	TGTGCCAGCAGCTTACTAGCGTACACAGATACGCAGTATTTT
TRBJ2-3	many	TRBV28	TRBD1	CASRGSGGTDTQYF	TGTGCCAGCAGGGGCTCAGGGGGTACAGATACGCAGTATTTT
TRBJ1-5	-	TRBV19	TRBD1	CASSILGRGQDQPQHF	TGTGCCAGTAGTATTCTTGGCAGGGGGCAAGATCAGCCCCAGCATTTT
TRBJ2-7	many	TRBV12-3/TRBV12-4	-	CASSLAVGQGSLYEQYF	TGTGCCAGCAGTTTAGCTGTGGGTCAGGGGTCCCTATACGAGCAGTACTTC
TRBJ2-7	many	TRBV3-1	-	CASSQPGELSEQYF	TGTGCCAGCAGCCAACCCGGGGAGTTATCCGAGCAGTACTTC
TRBJ2-3	many	TRBV28	TRBD2	CASRGGRIADTQYF	TGTGCCAGCAGAGGCGGGAGGATCGCAGATACGCAGTATTTT
TRBJ2-2	few	TRBV28	-	CASSLFLGAGGELFF	TGTGCCAGCAGTTTATTTCTGGGGGCGGGCGGGGAGCTGTTTTTT
TRBJ1-6	few	TRBV5-1	TRBD1	CASSTGTGREDSPLHF	TGCGCCAGCAGCACCGGGACAGGGAGGGAGGATTCACCCCTCCACTTT
TRBJ1-4	many	TRBV2	-	CASSDSGALNEKLFF	TGTGCCAGCAGTGATTCAGGGGCCCTTAATGAAAAACTGTTTTTT
TRBJ2-1	-	TRBV29-1	TRBD2	CSVTPGGEYNEQFF	TGCAGCGTCACCCCGGGAGGAGAATACAATGAGCAGTTCTTC
TRBJ1-2	many	TRBV27	TRBD1	CASAQPGQGTWGYTF	TGTGCCAGCGCACAACCGGGACAGGGGACGTGGGGCTACACCTTC
TRBJ2-6	-	TRBV6-1	-	CASSDWGSGANVLTF	TGTGCCAGCAGTGATTGGGGGTCTGGGGCCAACGTCCTGACTTTC
TRBJ2-2	-	TRBV6-1	TRBD1	CASTREGGSTGELFF	TGTGCCAGCACTAGGGAAGGGGGCTCCACCGGGGAGCTGTTTTTT
TRBJ2-5	many	TRBV27	-	CASSRRGGRQETQYF	TGTGCCAGCAGTCGACGCGGGGGCAGGCAAGAGACCCAGTACTTC
TRBJ1-6	few	TRBV20-1	-	CSAPDLGNYNSPLHF	TGCAGTGCTCCTGACCTTGGGAACTATAATTCACCCCTCCACTTT
TRBJ2-2	-	TRBV6-1	-	CASSNNEGYGELFF	TGTGCCAGCAGCAACAACGAGGGGTACGGGGAGCTGTTTTTT
TRBJ1-2	-	TRBV12-5	-	CASGLMEVGGYTF	TGTGCTAGTGGTTTGATGGAAGTAGGAGGCTACACCTTC